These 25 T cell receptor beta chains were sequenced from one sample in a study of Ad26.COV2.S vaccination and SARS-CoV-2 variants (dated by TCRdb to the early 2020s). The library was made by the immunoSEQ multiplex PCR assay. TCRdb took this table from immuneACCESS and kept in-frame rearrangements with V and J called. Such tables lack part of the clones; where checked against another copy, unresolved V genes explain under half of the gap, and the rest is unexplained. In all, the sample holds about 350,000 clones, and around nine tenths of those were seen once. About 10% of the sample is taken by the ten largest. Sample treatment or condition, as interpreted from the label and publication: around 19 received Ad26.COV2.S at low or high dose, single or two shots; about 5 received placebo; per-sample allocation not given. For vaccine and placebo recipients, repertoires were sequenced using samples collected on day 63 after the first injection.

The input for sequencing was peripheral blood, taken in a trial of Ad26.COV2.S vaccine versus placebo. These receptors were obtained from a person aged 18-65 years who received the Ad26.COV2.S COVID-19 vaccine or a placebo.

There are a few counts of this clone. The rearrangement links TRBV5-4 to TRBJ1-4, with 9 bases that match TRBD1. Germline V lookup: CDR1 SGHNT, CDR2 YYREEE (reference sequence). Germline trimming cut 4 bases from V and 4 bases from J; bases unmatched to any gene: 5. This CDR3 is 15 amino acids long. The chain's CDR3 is CASSTGQGSNEKLFF. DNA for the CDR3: TGTGCCAGCAGCACCGGACAGGGGAGTAATGAAAAACTGTTTTTT.

CDR3 coding DNA: TGTGCCAGCAGCTTAGGAGGCGTAGCTACCTACGAGCAGTACTTC. Its protein product is CASSLGGVATYEQYF. The chain links TRBV7-2 to TRBJ2-7, with D unclear. The CDR3 loop spans 15 amino acids. V was cut by 1 base and J by 2 bases, with 12 bases left in between. The germline V gene encodes CDR1 SGHTA and CDR2 FQGNSA.

Written as DNA, the CDR3 is TGTGCCAGCAGTTTGGCTAGCGGTTACAATGAGCAGTTCTTC. This gives the protein CASSLASGYNEQFF. The chain is built from TRBV28 and TRBJ2-1; 7 bases line up with TRBD2. This CDR3 region has 14 residues. CDR1 and CDR2 from the germline V gene are MDHEN and SYDVKM. The V and J ends lost 3 bases and 4 bases, in that order; junction bases with no gene match: 3.

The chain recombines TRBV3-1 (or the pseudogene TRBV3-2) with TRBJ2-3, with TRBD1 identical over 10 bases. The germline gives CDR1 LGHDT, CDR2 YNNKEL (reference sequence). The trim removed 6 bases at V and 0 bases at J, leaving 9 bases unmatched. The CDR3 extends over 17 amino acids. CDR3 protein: CASRLSGGQGSTDTQYF. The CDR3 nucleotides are TGTGCCAGCAGACTTAGTGGGGGACAGGGGAGCACAGATACGCAGTATTTT.

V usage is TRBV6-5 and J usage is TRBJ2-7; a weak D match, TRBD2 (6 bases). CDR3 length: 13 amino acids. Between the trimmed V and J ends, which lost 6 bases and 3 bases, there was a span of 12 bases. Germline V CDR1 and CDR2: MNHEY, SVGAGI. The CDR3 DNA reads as TGTGCCAGCAGGGCCGGGACTTACTACGAGCAGTACTTC. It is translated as CASRAGTYYEQYF.

The CDR3 sequence: CASGSQGTRVGQYF. The CDR3 DNA sequence: TGTGCCAGCGGGAGTCAGGGCACCAGGGTGGGGCAGTACTTC. The chain uses TRBV2 and TRBJ2-7, with D perhaps TRBD1 or TRBD2 (5 bases each). The germline gives CDR1 SNHLY, CDR2 FYNNEI. The V and J ends lost 8 bases and 9 bases respectively, with 23 bases between them. The CDR3 length is 14 residues.

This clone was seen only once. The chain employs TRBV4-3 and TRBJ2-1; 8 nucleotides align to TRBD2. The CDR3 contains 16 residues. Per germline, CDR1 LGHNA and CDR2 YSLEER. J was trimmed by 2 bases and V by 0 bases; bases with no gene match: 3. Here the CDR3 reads CASSQDTSGAYNEQFF. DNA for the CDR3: TGCGCCAGCAGCCAAGATACTAGCGGTGCCTACAATGAGCAGTTCTTC.

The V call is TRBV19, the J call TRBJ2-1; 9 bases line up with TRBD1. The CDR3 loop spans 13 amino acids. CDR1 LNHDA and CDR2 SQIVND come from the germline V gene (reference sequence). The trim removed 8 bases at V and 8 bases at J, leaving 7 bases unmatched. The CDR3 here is CASSGQGRDEQFF. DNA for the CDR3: TGTGCCAGTTCCGGACAGGGGAGGGATGAGCAGTTCTTC.

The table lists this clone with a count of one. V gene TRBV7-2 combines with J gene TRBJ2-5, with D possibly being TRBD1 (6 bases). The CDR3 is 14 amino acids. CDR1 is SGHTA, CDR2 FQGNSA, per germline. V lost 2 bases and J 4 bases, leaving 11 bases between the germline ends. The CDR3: CASSLITGTETQYF. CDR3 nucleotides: TGTGCCAGCAGCTTAATAACAGGGACAGAGACCCAGTACTTC.

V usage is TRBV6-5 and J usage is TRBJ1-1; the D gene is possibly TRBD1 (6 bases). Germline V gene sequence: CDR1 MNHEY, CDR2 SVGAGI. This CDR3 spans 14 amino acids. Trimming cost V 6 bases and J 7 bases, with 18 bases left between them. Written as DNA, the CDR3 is TGTGCCAGCAGCGGGGGGCAGCACGCGAGTGAAGCTTTCTTT. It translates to CASSGGQHASEAFF.

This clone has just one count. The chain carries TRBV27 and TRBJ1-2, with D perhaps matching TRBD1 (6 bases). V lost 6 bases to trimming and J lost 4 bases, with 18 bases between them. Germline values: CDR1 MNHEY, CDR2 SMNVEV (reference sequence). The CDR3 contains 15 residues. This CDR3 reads CASRIRRGAVYGYTF. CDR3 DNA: TGTGCCAGCAGAATCCGTAGGGGGGCAGTCTATGGCTACACCTTC.

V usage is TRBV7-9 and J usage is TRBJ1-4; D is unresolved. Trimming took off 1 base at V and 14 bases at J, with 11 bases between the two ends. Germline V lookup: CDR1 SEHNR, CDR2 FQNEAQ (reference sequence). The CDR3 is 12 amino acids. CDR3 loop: CASSLEAGSLFF. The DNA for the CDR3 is TGTGCCAGCAGCTTAGAGGCAGGCAGTCTGTTTTTT.

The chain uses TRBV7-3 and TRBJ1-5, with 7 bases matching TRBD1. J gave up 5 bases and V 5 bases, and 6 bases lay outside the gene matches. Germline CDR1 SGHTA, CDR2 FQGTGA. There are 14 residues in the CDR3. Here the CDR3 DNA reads TGTGCCAGCAGCCCCTCAGGGGGGGATCAGCCCCAGCATTTT. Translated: CASSPSGGDQPQHF. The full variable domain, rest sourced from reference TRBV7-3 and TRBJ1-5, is GAGVSQTPSNKVTEKGKYVELRCDPISGHTALYWYRQSLGQGPEFLIYFQGTGAADDSGLPNDRFFAVRPEGSVSTLKIQRTERGDSAVYLCASSPSGGDQPQHFGDGTRLSIL.

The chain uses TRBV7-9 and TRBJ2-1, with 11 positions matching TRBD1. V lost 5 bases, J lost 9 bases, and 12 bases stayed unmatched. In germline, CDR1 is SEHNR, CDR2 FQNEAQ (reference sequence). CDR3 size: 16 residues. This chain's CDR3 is CASSRGPGQGAVEQFF. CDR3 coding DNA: TGTGCCAGCAGCCGGGGCCCTGGACAGGGGGCCGTTGAGCAGTTCTTC.

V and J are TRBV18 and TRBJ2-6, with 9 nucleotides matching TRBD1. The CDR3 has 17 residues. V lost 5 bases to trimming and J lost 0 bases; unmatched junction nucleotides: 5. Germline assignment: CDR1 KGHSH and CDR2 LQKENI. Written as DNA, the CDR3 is TGTGCCAGCTCATCTGGACAGGGGCCCTCTGGGGCCAACGTCCTGACTTTC. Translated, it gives CASSSGQGPSGANVLTF. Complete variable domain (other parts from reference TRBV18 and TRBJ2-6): NAGVMQNPRHLVRRRGQEARLRCSPMKGHSHVYWYRQLPEEGLKFMVYLQKENIIDESGMPKERFSAEFPKEGPSILRIQQVVRGDSAAYFCASSSGQGPSGANVLTFGAGSRLTVL.

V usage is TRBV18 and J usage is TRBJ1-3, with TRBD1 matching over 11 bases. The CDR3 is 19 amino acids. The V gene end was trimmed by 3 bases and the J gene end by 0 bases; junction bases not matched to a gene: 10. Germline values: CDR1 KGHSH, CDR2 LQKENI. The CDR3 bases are TGTGCCAGCTCACCTAAAAGTCCGGGACAGGGGGTCTCTGGAAACACCATATATTTT. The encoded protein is CASSPKSPGQGVSGNTIYF.

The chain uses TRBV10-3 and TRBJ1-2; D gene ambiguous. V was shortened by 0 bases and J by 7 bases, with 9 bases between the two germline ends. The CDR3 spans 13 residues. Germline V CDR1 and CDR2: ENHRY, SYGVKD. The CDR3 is CAISESRVAGYTF. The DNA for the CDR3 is TGTGCCATCAGTGAGTCTCGGGTGGCTGGCTACACCTTC.

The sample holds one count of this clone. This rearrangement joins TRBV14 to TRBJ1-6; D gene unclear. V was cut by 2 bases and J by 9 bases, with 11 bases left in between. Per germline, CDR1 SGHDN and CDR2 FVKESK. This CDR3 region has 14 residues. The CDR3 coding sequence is TGTGCCAGCAGCCAATTACGGGGAAGTTCACCCCTCCACTTT. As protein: CASSQLRGSSPLHF.

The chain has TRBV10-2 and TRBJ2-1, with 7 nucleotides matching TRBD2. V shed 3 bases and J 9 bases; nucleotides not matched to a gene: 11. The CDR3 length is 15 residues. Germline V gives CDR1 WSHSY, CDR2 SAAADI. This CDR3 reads CASSDRGSIWVEQFF. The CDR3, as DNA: TGCGCCAGCAGTGACCGCGGGAGTATCTGGGTTGAGCAGTTCTTC.

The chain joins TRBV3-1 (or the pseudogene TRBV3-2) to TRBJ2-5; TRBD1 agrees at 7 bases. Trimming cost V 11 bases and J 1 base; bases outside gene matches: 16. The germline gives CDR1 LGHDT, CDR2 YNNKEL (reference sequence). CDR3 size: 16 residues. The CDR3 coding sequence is TGTGCCGTCTCGGATGGGGCAGGGGGTGTCCAAGAGACCCAGTACTTC. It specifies CAVSDGAGGVQETQYF.

For the CDR3, the DNA is TGTGCCTGGGGGGCAGGCGATAGCTACACCTTC. It translates to CAWGAGDSYTF. The chain joins TRBV30 to TRBJ1-2; weak D call: TRBD1 (5 bases). The germline gives CDR1 GTSNPN, CDR2 SVGIG (reference sequence). This CDR3 spans 11 amino acids. Trimming stripped 5 bases from V and 9 bases from J, with 13 bases between.

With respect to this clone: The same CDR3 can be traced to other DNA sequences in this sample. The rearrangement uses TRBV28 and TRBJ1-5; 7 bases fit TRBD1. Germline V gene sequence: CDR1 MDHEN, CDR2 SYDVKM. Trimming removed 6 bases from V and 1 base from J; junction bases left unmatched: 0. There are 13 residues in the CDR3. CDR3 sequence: CASRGQSNQPQHF. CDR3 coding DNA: TGTGCCAGCAGGGGACAGAGCAATCAGCCCCAGCATTTT.

The CDR3, as DNA: TGTGCCAGCAGCTACGGGACAGTTTCCTACGAGCAGTACTTC. Amino acid sequence: CASSYGTVSYEQYF. V gene TRBV5-6 combines with J gene TRBJ2-7, with 7 nucleotides matching TRBD1. The CDR3 loop spans 14 amino acids. V shed 3 bases, J shed 1 base, and the junction held 4 bases outside the gene matches. Germline assignment: CDR1 SGHDT and CDR2 YYEEEE.

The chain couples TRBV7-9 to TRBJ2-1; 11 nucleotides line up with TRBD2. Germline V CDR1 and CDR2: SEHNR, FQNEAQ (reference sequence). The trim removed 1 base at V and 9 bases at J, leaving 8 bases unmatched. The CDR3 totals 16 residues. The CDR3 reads CASSLVVPSGRSEQFF. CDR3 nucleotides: TGTGCCAGCAGCTTAGTAGTGCCTAGCGGGAGGTCTGAGCAGTTCTTC.

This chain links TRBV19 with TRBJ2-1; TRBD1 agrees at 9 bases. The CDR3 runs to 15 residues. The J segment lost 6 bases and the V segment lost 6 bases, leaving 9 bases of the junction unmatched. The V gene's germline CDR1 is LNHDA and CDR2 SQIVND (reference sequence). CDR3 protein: CASSSGTGSPNEQFF. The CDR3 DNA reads TGTGCCAGTAGCTCCGGGACAGGGAGCCCCAATGAGCAGTTCTTC.